The T cell receptor (beta chain) under discussion was sequenced for a study of neurological immune-mediated disorders. Study-wide results and limits: The repertoires of 18 of 34 multiple sclerosis patients were placed by phylogenetic grouping in a single related-CDR3 cluster, which may be a signature. Because no CDR3 amino acid sequences were shared across subjects by expanded clones, private repertoires were suggested in all groups.

The cDNA was produced through 5'RACE with 10-nucleotide random UMIs. The yield of each sequencing run was over 160 million TCR-beta sequences from 15-18 subjects. TCRdb re-derived calls from the 5' RACE reads in MiXCR, one entry per CDR3 protein. The table records 54,000 or so distinct CDR3 sequences, over 3.5% of them present only once. The sample holds many counts of this clonotype. What it binds is not known. The source material was PBMCs. This clonotype originated in a man aged 60 to 75 with multiple sclerosis.

The CDR3 loop reads CASTRGVAETQYF. The CDR3 bases are TGCGCCAGCACAAGAGGAGTCGCAGAGACCCAGTACTTC. The V and J genes are TRBV5-1 and TRBJ2-5, with D unclear. The CDR3 runs to 13 residues. Trimming stripped 6 bases from V and 4 bases from J, with 13 bases between. In germline, CDR1 is SGHRS, CDR2 YFSETQ. The variable domain in full, with the rest retrieved from reference TRBV5-1 and TRBJ2-5, is KAGVTQTPRYLIKTRGQQVTLSCSPISGHRSVSWYQQTPGQGLQFLFEYFSETQRNKGNFPGRFSGRQFSNSRSEMNVSTLELGDSALYLCASTRGVAETQYFGPGTRLLVL.